This T cell receptor beta chain is drawn from a study of low-dose radiotherapy and immunotherapy resistance in tumors (dated by TCRdb to between 2020 and 2023). With respect to the entire study: In Cohort 1, each fraction delivered 0.5 Gy every 2 weeks, and the prescribed total PTV dose was 6.5 Gy. Patients were given nivolumab as a 240 mg flat dose every two weeks and ipilimumab at 1 mg/kg every six weeks, with both drugs delivered intravenously. Aspirin 300 mg was taken orally once daily by patients for four cycles, starting on cycle 1 day 1. Intravenous cyclophosphamide at 200 mg/m2 was administered every two weeks, one day ahead of each radiation and immunotherapy administration. Cohort 2 received 1 Gy per fraction every two weeks, with a total of 13 Gy over 26 weeks. No randomization into treatment groups was done for the people taking part in the trial. Eight patients were included in the translational analysis: three from the first dose cohort and the first five from the second dose cohort.

TCRdb records Illumina HiSeq 2500 as the sequencer. First-strand cDNA was synthesized with Superscript III and a set of TRAV- and TRBV-specific primers, covering both TCRalpha and TCRbeta chains. An approximately 20-cycle PCR with Phusion amplified the TCRs, pairing a constant-region primer with the adapter that was attached to the V primers. The MessageAmp II aRNA Amplification Kit was used to amplify the isolated mRNA, with in vitro transcription run for over 15 hours at 37 degrees C. The Dynabeads mRNA DIRECT Purification Kit was used to isolate mRNA for TCR sequencing. Indexed Illumina adapters were added in a second approximately 26-cycle Phusion PCR, and the resulting products were purified with AMPure XP beads. The paper's data handling went like this. Using custom Perl scripts, TCR sequences that encoded the same protein were pooled, out-of-frame sequences were dropped, and the abundance of each clonotype was calculated. Any TCR sequence supported by only a single read was excluded from analysis. Shannon entropy, Gini index, clonality, richness, and the frequency of TCRs shared between repertoires were included as repertoire metrics. TCRdb trimmed public reads at Q25 via fastp, called clones via MiXCR and kept in-frame beta chains. Identical CDR3 proteins give one entry, which carries the most common genes and DNA. What appears here as the V and J calls and clone size reflects TCRdb's work, not the paper's. Present in this sample are around 90,000 distinct CDR3 sequences, approximately 19% of which were seen just once. 5.5% to 6% of the sample comes from the top ten.

From a lookup of the germline V gene, CDR1 and CDR2 are SGHNT and YENEEA. The CDR3, from cysteine to phenylalanine, totals 16 residues. Only the CDR3 DNA is retained, 48 bases long and in frame from the first base. Unmatched junction bases come to 7, with V trimmed by 1 base and J by 6 bases. In light of the paper, this sample's time point label describes: before trial treatment. Donors were enrolled in RACIN, a single-arm phase I dose-escalation trial in which nivolumab, ipilimumab, aspirin, low-dose cyclophosphamide and low-dose radiotherapy were combined. Patients with advanced, TIL-negative solid tumors were considered eligible. In this sample, this clonotype turned up once. It lacks a known antigen. No much larger clone is present one base from it, and per-base qualities are unavailable. One read gives only weak evidence.

The sequencing here drew on PBMCs, taken before treatment. This clonotype originated in a male donor with prostate cancer. The sequence is built from TRBV11-3 and TRBJ2-1; 9 nucleotides in the junction match TRBD2. The nucleotide sequence is given as TGTGCCAGCAGCTTAGGCGATAGCGGGGGCACCAATGAGCAGTTCTTC. The encoded protein is CASSLGDSGGTNEQFF.